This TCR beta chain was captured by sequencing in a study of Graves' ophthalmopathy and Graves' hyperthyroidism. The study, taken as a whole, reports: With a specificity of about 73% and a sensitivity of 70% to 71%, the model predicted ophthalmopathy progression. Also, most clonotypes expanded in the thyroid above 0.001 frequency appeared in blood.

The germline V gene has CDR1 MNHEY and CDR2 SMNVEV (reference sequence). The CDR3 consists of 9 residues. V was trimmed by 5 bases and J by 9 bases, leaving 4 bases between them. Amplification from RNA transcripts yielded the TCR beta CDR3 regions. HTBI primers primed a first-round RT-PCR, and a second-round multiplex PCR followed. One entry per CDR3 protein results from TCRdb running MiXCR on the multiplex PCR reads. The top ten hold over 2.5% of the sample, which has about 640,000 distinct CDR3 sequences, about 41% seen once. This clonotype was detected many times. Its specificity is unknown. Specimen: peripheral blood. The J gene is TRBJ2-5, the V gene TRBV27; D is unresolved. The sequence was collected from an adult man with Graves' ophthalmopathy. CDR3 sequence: CASSNPQYF. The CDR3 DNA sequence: TGTGCCAGCAGTAATCCCCAGTACTTC.